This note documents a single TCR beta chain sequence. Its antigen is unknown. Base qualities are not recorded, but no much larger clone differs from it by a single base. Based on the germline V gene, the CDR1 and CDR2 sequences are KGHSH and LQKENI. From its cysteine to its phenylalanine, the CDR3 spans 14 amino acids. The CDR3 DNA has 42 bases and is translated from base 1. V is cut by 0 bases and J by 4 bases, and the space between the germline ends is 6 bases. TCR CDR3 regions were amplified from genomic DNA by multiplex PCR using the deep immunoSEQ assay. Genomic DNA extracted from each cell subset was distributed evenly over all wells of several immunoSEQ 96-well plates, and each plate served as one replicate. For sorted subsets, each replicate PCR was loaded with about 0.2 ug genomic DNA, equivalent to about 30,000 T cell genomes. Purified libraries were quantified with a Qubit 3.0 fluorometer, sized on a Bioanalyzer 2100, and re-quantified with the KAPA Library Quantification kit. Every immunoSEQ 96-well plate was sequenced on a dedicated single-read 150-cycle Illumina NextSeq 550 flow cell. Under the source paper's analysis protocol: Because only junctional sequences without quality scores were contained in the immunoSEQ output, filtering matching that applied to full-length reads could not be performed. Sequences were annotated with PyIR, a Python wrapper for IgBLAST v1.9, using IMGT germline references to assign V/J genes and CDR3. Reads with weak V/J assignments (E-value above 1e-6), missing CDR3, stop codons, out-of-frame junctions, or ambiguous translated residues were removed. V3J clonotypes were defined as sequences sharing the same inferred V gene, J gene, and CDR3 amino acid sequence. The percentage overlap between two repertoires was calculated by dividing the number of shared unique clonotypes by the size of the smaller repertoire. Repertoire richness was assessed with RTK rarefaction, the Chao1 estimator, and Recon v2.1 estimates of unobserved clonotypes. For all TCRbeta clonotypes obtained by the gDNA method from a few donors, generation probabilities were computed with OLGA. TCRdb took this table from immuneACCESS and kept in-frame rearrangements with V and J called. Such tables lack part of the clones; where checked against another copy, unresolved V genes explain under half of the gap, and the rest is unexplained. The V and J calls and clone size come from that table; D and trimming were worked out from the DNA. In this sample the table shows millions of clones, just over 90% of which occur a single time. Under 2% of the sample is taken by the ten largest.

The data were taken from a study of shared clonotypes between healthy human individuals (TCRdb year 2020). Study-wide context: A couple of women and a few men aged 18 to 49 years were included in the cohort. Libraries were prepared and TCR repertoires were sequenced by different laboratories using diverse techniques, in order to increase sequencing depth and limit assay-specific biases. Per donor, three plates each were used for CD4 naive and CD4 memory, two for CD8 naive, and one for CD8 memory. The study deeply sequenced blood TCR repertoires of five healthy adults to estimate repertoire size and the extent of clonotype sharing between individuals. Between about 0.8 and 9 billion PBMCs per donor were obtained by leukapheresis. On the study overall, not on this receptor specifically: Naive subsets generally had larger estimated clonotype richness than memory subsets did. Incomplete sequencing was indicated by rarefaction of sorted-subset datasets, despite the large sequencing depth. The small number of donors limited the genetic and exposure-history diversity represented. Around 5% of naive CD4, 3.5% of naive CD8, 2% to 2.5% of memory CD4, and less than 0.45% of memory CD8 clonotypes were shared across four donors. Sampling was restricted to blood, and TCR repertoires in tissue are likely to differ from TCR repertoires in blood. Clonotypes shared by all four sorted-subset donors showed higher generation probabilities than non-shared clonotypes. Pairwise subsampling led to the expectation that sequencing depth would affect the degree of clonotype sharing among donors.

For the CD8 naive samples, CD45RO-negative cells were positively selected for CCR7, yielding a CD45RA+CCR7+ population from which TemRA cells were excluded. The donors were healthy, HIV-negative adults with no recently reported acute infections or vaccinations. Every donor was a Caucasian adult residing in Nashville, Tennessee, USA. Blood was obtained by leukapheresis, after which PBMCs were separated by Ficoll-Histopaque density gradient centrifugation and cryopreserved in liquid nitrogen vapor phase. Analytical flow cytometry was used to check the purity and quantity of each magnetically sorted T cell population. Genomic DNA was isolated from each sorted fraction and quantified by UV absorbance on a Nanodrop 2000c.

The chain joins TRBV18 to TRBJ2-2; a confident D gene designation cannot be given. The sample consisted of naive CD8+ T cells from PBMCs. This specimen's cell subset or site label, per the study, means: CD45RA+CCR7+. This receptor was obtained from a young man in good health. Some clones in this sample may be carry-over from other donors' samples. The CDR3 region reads CASSPPQATGELFF. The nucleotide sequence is TGTGCCAGCTCACCACCGCAGGCCACCGGGGAGCTGTTTTTT.